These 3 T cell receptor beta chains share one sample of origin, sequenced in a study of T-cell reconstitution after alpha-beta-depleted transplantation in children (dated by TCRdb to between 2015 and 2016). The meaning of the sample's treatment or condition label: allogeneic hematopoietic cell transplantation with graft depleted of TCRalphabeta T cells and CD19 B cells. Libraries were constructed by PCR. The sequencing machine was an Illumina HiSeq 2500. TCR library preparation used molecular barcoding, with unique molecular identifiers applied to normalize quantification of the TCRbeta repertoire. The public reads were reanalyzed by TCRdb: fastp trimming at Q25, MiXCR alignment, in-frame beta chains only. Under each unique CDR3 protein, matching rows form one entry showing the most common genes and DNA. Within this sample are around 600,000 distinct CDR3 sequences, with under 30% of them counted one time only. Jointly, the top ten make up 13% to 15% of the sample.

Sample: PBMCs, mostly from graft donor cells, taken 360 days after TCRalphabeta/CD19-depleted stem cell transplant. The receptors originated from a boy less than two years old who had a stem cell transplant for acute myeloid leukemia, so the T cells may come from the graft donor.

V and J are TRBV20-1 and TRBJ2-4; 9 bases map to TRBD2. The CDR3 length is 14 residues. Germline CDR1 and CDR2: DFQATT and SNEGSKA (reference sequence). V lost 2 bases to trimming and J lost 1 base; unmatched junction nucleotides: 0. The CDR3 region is CSARLAGAKNIQYF. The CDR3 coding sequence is TGCAGTGCTAGACTAGCGGGGGCCAAAAACATTCAGTACTTC.

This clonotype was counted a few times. CDR3 DNA sequence: TGTGCCAGCAGAAGGGTGGGAGGGGTGAGCACAGATACGCAGTATTTT. This encodes CASRRVGGVSTDTQYF. The J gene is TRBJ2-3, the V gene TRBV6-5; 7 bases align to TRBD2. The CDR3 has 16 amino acids. CDR1 MNHEY and CDR2 SVGAGI come from the germline V gene. Trimming at V came to 6 bases and at J to 0 bases, leaving 9 bases not matched to a gene.

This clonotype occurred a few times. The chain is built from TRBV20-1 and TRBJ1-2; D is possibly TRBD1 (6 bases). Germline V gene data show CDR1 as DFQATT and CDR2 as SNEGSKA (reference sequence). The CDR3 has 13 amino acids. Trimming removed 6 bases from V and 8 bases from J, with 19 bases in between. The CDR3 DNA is TGCAGTGCCGAGAATCGGGGGCCGGGGGGCTACACCTTC. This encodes CSAENRGPGGYTF.